The 17 T cell receptor beta chains in this list originate from one sample, sequenced in a study of blood T cell repertoires in COVID-19 (dated by TCRdb to 2020 to 2021). The receptor library was made with the immunoSEQ multiplex PCR assay. Drawn from immuneACCESS, this table holds only the in-frame rearrangements with V and J called that TCRdb kept. Clones are partly lost; checked studies trace under half to an unresolved V gene and leave the rest unexplained. This sample has 65,000 to 70,000 clones in its table, and 87% of those were observed once. The ten top clones hold around 5.3% of the sample. The source material was peripheral blood. The receptors were gathered from a man aged 45-60 years with active COVID-19.

The rearrangement links TRBV7-3 to TRBJ2-3, with TRBD1 identical over 9 bases. The V gene end was trimmed by 5 bases and the J gene end by 3 bases; junction bases not matched to a gene: 6. The CDR3 has 15 residues. The germline V gene has CDR1 SGHTA and CDR2 FQGTGA. CDR3 nucleotide sequence: TGTGCCAGCAGCAGAACAGGGGGCGCAACAGATACGCAGTATTTT. Translated, it gives CASSRTGGATDTQYF.

The V gene is TRBV19, the J gene TRBJ1-3, with TRBD1 as a possible D gene (6 bases). V lost 6 bases to trimming and J lost 4 bases, with 16 bases between them. CDR3 length equals 15 residues. Per germline, CDR1 LNHDA and CDR2 SQIVND (reference sequence). The CDR3 is CASRAGVTTGNTIYF. CDR3 coding DNA: TGTGCCAGTAGGGCAGGGGTTACTACCGGAAACACCATATATTTT.

This chain links TRBV25-1 with TRBJ1-1; the D gene is possibly TRBD1 (6 bases). CDR1 MGHDK and CDR2 SYGVNS come from the germline V gene. The CDR3 consists of 14 residues. Trimming removed 5 bases from V and 2 bases from J, with 12 bases in between. CDR3 amino acids: CASSINRDNTEAFF. In nucleotides, the CDR3 is TGTGCCAGCAGTATCAACAGGGACAACACTGAAGCTTTCTTT.

This clone has only one observation. The V call is TRBV2, the J call TRBJ1-1; 7 nucleotides align to TRBD1. CDR1 is SNHLY and CDR2 is FYNNEI in the germline V gene. The CDR3 consists of 15 residues. The trim removed 3 bases at V and 1 base at J, leaving 5 bases unmatched. As DNA, the CDR3 is TGTGCCAGCAGTGACTCAGGGACAGCGAACACTGAAGCTTTCTTT. Residues: CASSDSGTANTEAFF.

CDR3 in amino acids: CASSINQNRGFSPLHF. CDR3 coding DNA: TGTGCCAGTAGTATAAACCAGAACAGGGGGTTTTCACCCCTCCACTTT. The chain joins TRBV19 to TRBJ1-6; 8 bases fit TRBD1. Trimming took 2 bases from V and 9 from J; bases not matched to a gene: 9. The CDR3 has 16 residues. Germline V gene data show CDR1 as LNHDA and CDR2 as SQIVND (reference sequence).

The gene calls are TRBV29-1 and TRBJ2-1; tentatively, D is TRBD2 (6 bases). Per the germline V gene, CDR1 is SQVTM and CDR2 is ANQGSEA. Trimming shortened V by 8 bases and J by 9 bases, and 17 bases separated the two germline ends. There are 12 residues in the CDR3. CDR3 amino acids: CSTSFGGTEQFF. The CDR3 DNA is TGCAGCACCTCCTTTGGGGGGACTGAGCAGTTCTTC.

The J gene is TRBJ2-1, the V gene TRBV10-3, with a possible D match to TRBD2 (8 bases). The CDR3 has 18 residues. CDR1 and CDR2 (germline): ENHRY, SYGVKD. Trimming cost V 0 bases and J 0 bases, with 15 bases left between them. CDR3 in amino acids: CAISESRGLAGSYNEQFF. The DNA for the CDR3 is TGTGCCATCAGTGAGTCGAGGGGGCTAGCGGGCTCCTACAATGAGCAGTTCTTC.

This rearrangement joins TRBV5-6 to TRBJ2-5, with D uncertain. V dropped 4 bases and J dropped 5 bases, with 12 bases sitting between them. This CDR3 has 13 amino acids. Germline V gene data show CDR1 as SGHDT and CDR2 as YYEEEE. The CDR3 is CASSVQSRETQYF. Written as DNA, the CDR3 is TGTGCCAGCAGCGTACAGAGCCGGGAGACCCAGTACTTC.

CDR3: CASSSNRDIKNQPQHF. The CDR3, as DNA: TGTGCCAGCAGTTCCAATCGGGACATAAAAAACCAGCCCCAGCATTTT. The genes are TRBV28 and TRBJ1-5; tentative D call: TRBD1 (6 bases). In germline, CDR1 is MDHEN, CDR2 SYDVKM. The CDR3 is made up of 16 amino acids. Trimming took off 4 bases at V and 7 bases at J, with 20 bases between the two ends.

J is TRBJ2-5 and V is TRBV15, with D possibly being TRBD2 (6 bases). V lost 2 bases and J lost 1, with 11 bases in between. The germline V gene has CDR1 LNHNV and CDR2 YYDKDF (reference sequence). The CDR3 runs 15 residues. The CDR3 DNA is TGTGCCACCAGCAGACGGGCTAGCGTCCAAGAGACCCAGTACTTC. It is translated as CATSRRASVQETQYF.

CDR3 sequence reads: CASSEKPGQGGLRSYNEQFF. CDR3 coding DNA: TGTGCCAGCAGCGAAAAACCGGGACAGGGAGGACTAAGATCCTACAATGAGCAGTTCTTC. The chain couples TRBV9 to TRBJ2-1, with 9 bases aligning to TRBD1. The trim removed 3 bases at V and 1 base at J, leaving 17 bases unmatched. Germline CDR1 and CDR2: SGDLS and YYNGEE. The CDR3 is 20 residues long.

DNA of the CDR3: TGTGCCAGCAGCGGACGGGGACTACCTAGGACTGAGCAGTTCTTC. Translation: CASSGRGLPRTEQFF. This chain joins TRBV9 and TRBJ2-1; 7 bases match TRBD2. V dropped 3 bases and J dropped 9; count of bases not matched to a gene: 12. The CDR3 covers 15 residues. CDR1 and CDR2 (germline): SGDLS, YYNGEE.

The V call is TRBV5-1, the J call TRBJ1-1; 7 bases are shared with TRBD1. CDR1 is SGHRS, CDR2 YFSETQ, per germline. CDR3 length: 15 residues. V was clipped by 4 bases and J by 0 bases; unmatched bases: 6. The CDR3 loop is CASSKRDSMNTEAFF. CDR3 coding DNA: TGCGCCAGCAGCAAACGGGACAGCATGAACACTGAAGCTTTCTTT.

The chain carries TRBV9 and TRBJ1-4; D unresolved. Between the trimmed V and J ends, which lost 2 bases and 6 bases, there was a span of 8 bases. Germline CDR1 is SGDLS and CDR2 is YYNGEE. There are 13 residues in the CDR3. CDR3 nucleotide sequence: TGTGCCAGCAGCGTGTTCGGGGATGAAAAACTGTTTTTT. Translating it yields CASSVFGDEKLFF.

The V gene is TRBV6-4, the J gene TRBJ2-3; TRBD1 might be the D (6 bases). Trimming shortened V by 1 base and J by 2 bases, and 10 bases separated the two germline ends. Per germline, CDR1 MRHNA and CDR2 SNTAGT. The CDR3 has 15 amino acids. The CDR3 loop reads CASSDLGTPTDTQYF. CDR3 DNA sequence: TGTGCCAGCAGTGACTTGGGGACACCCACAGATACGCAGTATTTT.

This chain connects TRBV19 to TRBJ1-6; TRBD1 aligns across 7 bases. This CDR3 comprises 16 residues. Germline V gene lookup returns CDR1 LNHDA and CDR2 SQIVND (reference sequence). J was trimmed by 6 bases and V by 7 bases; bases with no gene match: 12. CDR3 nucleotide sequence: TGTGCCAGTACCCCAACCAGGGACAGACGTAATTCACCCCTCCACTTT. It codes for CASTPTRDRRNSPLHF.

This chain links TRBV6-1 with TRBJ2-1, with a possible D match to TRBD1 (7 bases). With 2 bases removed from V and 7 bases from J, the gap between germline ends came to 18 bases. This CDR3 is 16 amino acids long. From germline, CDR1 is MNHNS and CDR2 SASEGT. The CDR3 here is CASSEWTGQGGNEQFF. The CDR3 bases are TGTGCCAGCAGTGAATGGACAGGCCAAGGGGGGAATGAGCAGTTCTTC.